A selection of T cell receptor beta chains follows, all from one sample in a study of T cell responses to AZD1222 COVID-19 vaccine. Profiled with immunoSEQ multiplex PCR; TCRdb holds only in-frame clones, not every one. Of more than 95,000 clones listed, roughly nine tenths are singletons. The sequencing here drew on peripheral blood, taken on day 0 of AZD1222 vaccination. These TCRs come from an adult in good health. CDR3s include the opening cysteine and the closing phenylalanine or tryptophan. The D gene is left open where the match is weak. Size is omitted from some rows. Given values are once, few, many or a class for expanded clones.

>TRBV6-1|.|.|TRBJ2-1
TGTGCCAGCAGTGAAATGATCCCCGGTGAGGCCTACAATGAGCAGTTCTTC
CASSEMIPGEAYNEQFF
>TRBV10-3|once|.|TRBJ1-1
TGTGCCATCAGTGAGTGGGAGGGGAACACTGAAGCTTTCTTT
CAISEWEGNTEAFF
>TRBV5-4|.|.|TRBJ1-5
TGTGCCAGCAGCTTGTGGGGATTGGGGCAGCCCCAGCATTTT
CASSLWGLGQPQHF
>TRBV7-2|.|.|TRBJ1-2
TGTGCCAGCAGCCCCTCCGGACAGCATGGCTACACCTTC
CASSPSGQHGYTF
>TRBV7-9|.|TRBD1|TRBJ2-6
TGTGCCAGCAACATAGGACAGGGTCTGGGGGCCAACGTCCTGACTTTC
CASNIGQGLGANVLTF
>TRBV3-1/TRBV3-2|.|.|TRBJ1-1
TGTGCCAGCAGCCAATATGGGGGAAACACTGAAGCTTTCTTT
CASSQYGGNTEAFF
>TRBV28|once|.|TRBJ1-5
TGTGCCAGCAATAGAGATAGCAATCAGCCCCAGCATTTT
CASNRDSNQPQHF
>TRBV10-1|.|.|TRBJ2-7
TGCGCCAGCAGTGAAAGTCACTACGAGCAGTACTTC
CASSESHYEQYF
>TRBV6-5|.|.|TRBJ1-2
TGTGCCAGCAGTTACACCGGCAGGGCGTCCTATGGCTACACCTTC
CASSYTGRASYGYTF
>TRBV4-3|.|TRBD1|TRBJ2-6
TGCGCCAGCAGCCTCGGACAGGGGGCAGGCGGTGCGCTCTCTGGGGCCAACGTCCTGACTTTC
CASSLGQGAGGALSGANVLTF
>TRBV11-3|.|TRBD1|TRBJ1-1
TGTGCCAGCAGCAGAACCAGACAGGGGGACCAGAACACTGAAGCTTTCTTT
CASSRTRQGDQNTEAFF
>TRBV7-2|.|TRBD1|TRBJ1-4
TGTGCCAGCAGCTTAATGGGACAGGCACAAAAACTGTTTTTT
CASSLMGQAQKLFF
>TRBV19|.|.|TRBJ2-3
TGTGCCAGTAGTATAGATGGATTTCCCCCCACATTCGATACGCAGTATTTT
CASSIDGFPPTFDTQYF
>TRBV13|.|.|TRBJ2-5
TGTGCCAGCAGCTTTGATTCCAGGGGGACCCAGTACTTC
CASSFDSRGTQYF
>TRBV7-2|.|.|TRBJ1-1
TGTGCCAGCAGCTCCGAGGGGTTCGACAACACTGAAGCTTTCTTT
CASSSEGFDNTEAFF
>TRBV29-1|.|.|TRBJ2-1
TGCAGCGTTGGAGAGGGACTGCATAACAATGAGCAGTTCTTC
CSVGEGLHNNEQFF
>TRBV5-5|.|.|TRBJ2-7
TGTGCCAGCAGCTTGAATAGGGTCTTTCCCTACGAGCAGTACTTC
CASSLNRVFPYEQYF
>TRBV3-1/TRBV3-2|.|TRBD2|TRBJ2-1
TGTGCCACAAAGCGGGAGGGCCAAAATGAGCAGTTCTTC
CATKREGQNEQFF
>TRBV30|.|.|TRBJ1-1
TGTGCCTGGAGTAGGGTCCGGGCAGACACTGAAGCTTTCTTT
CAWSRVRADTEAFF
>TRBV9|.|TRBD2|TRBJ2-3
TGTGCCAGCAGCGTGACTAGCGAGACCAATACGCAGTATTTT
CASSVTSETNTQYF
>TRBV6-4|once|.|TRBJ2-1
TGTGCCAGCAGCACAGGGTTTGGCAATGAGCAGTTCTTC
CASSTGFGNEQFF
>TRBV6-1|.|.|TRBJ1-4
TGTGCCAGCAGTGAACATCGGGGGAGCACTAATGAAAAACTGTTTTTT
CASSEHRGSTNEKLFF
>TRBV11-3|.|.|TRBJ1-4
TGTGCCAGCAGCCGGGGGACCCGCGAAAAACTGTTTTTT
CASSRGTREKLFF
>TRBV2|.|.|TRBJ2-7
TGTGCCAGCAGTGACCCGACCGTGATTACCTACGAGCAGTACTTC
CASSDPTVITYEQYF
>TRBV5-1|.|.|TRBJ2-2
TGCGCCAGCAGCCAAGCGAACACCGGGGAGCTGTTTTTT
CASSQANTGELFF
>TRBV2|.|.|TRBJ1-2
TGTGCCAGCAGTGAAGCGAGTGGGAGAAACTATGGCTACACCTTC
CASSEASGRNYGYTF
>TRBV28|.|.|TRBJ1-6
TGTGCCAGCAGTCCGCAGGGCTCCTATAATTCACCCCTCCACTTT
CASSPQGSYNSPLHF
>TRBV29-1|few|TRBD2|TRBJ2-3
TGCAGCGTTGAAGCTAGCGGGAGGGCGGATACGCAGTATTTT
CSVEASGRADTQYF
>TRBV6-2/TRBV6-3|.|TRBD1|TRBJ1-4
TGTGCCAGCAGCGCCGGGACAGAGAATGAAAAACTGTTTTTT
CASSAGTENEKLFF
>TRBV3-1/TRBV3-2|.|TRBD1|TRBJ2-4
TGTGCCAGCAGCCAAGAGGACAGGGGGCTTAGGGTAAACATTCAGTACTTC
CASSQEDRGLRVNIQYF
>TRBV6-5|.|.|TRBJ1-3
TGTGCCAGCAGTTACGACCGTCTCTCTGGAAACACCATATATTTT
CASSYDRLSGNTIYF
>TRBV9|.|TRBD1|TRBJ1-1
TGTGCCAGCAGCGCTACTCCGGGACAGTCGAACACTGAAGCTTTCTTT
CASSATPGQSNTEAFF
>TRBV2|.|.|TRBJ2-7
TGTGCCAGCACTGAGGGGGGCTACGAGCAGTACTTC
CASTEGGYEQYF
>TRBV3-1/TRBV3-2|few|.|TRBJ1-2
TGTGCCAGCAGCCAAGATAGCGGGACACTCGAAGCTAGGTATGGCTACACCTTC
CASSQDSGTLEARYGYTF
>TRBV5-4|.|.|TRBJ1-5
TGTGCCAGCAGCCCCGGGGGAGGGGGCAATCAGCCCCAGCATTTT
CASSPGGGGNQPQHF
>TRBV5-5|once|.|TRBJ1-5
TGTGCCAGCAGCAAGAGCCAACCAGGAGATCAGCCCCAGCATTTT
CASSKSQPGDQPQHF
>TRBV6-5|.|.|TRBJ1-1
TGTGCCAGCAGTTACTCGTATTCTGGAGTGGACACTGAAGCTTTCTTT
CASSYSYSGVDTEAFF
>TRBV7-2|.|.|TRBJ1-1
TGTGCCAGCAGCCCCTTAACAGGCGGCACTGAAGCTTTCTTT
CASSPLTGGTEAFF
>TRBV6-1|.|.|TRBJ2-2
TGTGCCAGTCTCCGGGGCCAGGGGACCGGGGAGCTGTTTTTT
CASLRGQGTGELFF
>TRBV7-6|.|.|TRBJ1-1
TGTGCCAGCAGCTTAGTCAGCTTAGGGGGTACTGAAGCTTTCTTT
CASSLVSLGGTEAFF
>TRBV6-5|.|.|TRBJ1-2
TGTGCCAGCAGTCGCACGGCACGGGGTGATGGCTACACCTTC
CASSRTARGDGYTF
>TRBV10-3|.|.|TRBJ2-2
TGTGCCATCAGTGAGAGAGAGAACACCGGGGAGCTGTTTTTT
CAISERENTGELFF
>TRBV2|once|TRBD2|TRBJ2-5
TGTGCCAGCAGTGGGGCGACTAGCGGGCAGCAGGAGACCCAGTACTTC
CASSGATSGQQETQYF
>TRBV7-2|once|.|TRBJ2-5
TGTGCCAGCAGCTTAGCGCTGCAGGGTGGGACCCAGTACTTC
CASSLALQGGTQYF